The next 32 T cell receptor beta chains were all read from a single sample in a study of immune cell composition in non-small cell lung cancer. Using immunoSEQ multiplex PCR, the repertoire was profiled, and TCRdb retains in-frame clones only, with some absent. The top ten hold approximately 9.1% of the sample, which has some 1,600 clones, nearly 80% seen once. These data are also associated with another study on CD4 T cells in lung cancer.

The sample was lung tumor tissue. The source of these receptors is a human donor with non-small cell lung cancer.

This rearrangement joins TRBV7-8 to TRBJ1-5; 7 bases agree with TRBD1. The CDR3 loop spans 15 amino acids. Germline assignment: CDR1 SGHVS and CDR2 FQNEAQ. V lost 1 base and J lost 6; bases outside the gene matches: 6. The CDR3 is CASSLGTTGVQPQHF. CDR3 nucleotides: TGTGCCAGCAGCTTAGGAACTACAGGGGTTCAGCCCCAGCATTTT.

The chain links TRBV11-1 to TRBJ2-3; 11 nucleotides align to TRBD2. Germline CDR1 and CDR2: SGHAT and FQDESV (reference sequence). The length of the CDR3 is 14 residues. After removal of 5 bases from V and 4 bases from J, the junction contained 2 bases not matched to a gene. In DNA, the CDR3 is TGTGCCAGCAGCCCACTAGCGGGGGCAGATACGCAGTATTTT. Translation gives CASSPLAGADTQYF. The full variable domain, completed using reference TRBV11-1 and TRBJ2-3, is EAEVAQSPRYKITEKSQAVAFWCDPISGHATLYWYRQILGQGPELLVQFQDESVVDDSQLPKDRFSAERLKGVDSTLKIQPAELGDSAMYLCASSPLAGADTQYFGPGTRLTVL.

The CDR3 sequence: CASSPGVASRELFF. In nucleotides, the CDR3 is TGTGCCAGCAGCCCCGGGGTAGCCTCCCGGGAGCTGTTTTTT. The chain recombines TRBV13 with TRBJ2-2, with D tentatively TRBD2 (5 bases). Looked up from germline, CDR1 is PRHDT and CDR2 is FYEKMQ (reference sequence). The germline V and J ends were trimmed by 5 bases and 9 bases, with 16 bases remaining between them. The CDR3 has 14 amino acids.

The J gene is TRBJ2-1, the V gene TRBV5-1; the D is unclear. The V gene's germline CDR1 is SGHRS and CDR2 YFSETQ. The CDR3 runs 15 residues. V was pared by 0 bases and J by 2 bases, with 9 bases between. In nucleotides, the CDR3 is TGCGCCAGCAGCTTGGATGGTAGTCCCTACAATGAGCAGTTCTTC. Translated, it gives CASSLDGSPYNEQFF.

The chain employs TRBV5-1 and TRBJ2-7; the D gene is possibly TRBD1 (5 bases). This CDR3 is 17 amino acids long. Germline values: CDR1 SGHRS, CDR2 YFSETQ. With 0 bases removed from V and 3 bases from J, the gap between germline ends came to 19 bases. CDR3 DNA: TGCGCCAGCAGCTTGGGGCTAGAGACAGCCCATTACTACGAGCAGTACTTC. Translating gives CASSLGLETAHYYEQYF.

The chain has TRBV6-6 and TRBJ2-4; possible D gene TRBD1, 6 bases. The CDR3 consists of 14 residues. Per the germline V gene, CDR1 is MNHNY and CDR2 is SVGAGI (reference sequence). V lost 4 bases, J lost 7 bases, and 14 bases lay in between. CDR3 sequence reads: CASSSHREENIQYF. The CDR3 nucleotides are TGTGCCAGCAGTTCCCACAGGGAAGAGAACATTCAGTACTTC.

The J gene is TRBJ2-1, the V gene TRBV11-2; TRBD2 aligns across 10 bases. This CDR3 region has 16 residues. V dropped 4 bases and J dropped 3; count of bases not matched to a gene: 6. Per the germline V gene, CDR1 is SGHAT and CDR2 is FQNNGV. The CDR3 DNA sequence: TGTGCCAGCAGCTGGAGACTAGCGGGCGTCTACAATGAGCAGTTCTTC. Protein product: CASSWRLAGVYNEQFF.

The chain links TRBV11-2 to TRBJ2-1; 7 nucleotides agree with TRBD1. V shed 2 bases, J shed 9 bases, and the junction held 4 bases outside the gene matches. Per the germline V gene, CDR1 is SGHAT and CDR2 is FQNNGV. This CDR3 is 13 amino acids long. CDR3 sequence: CASSLYSGGEQFF. CDR3 coding DNA: TGTGCCAGCAGCTTATACTCAGGGGGTGAGCAGTTCTTC.

The chain combines TRBV10-2 with TRBJ2-7; 8 bases map to TRBD1. Per germline, CDR1 WSHSY and CDR2 SAAADI. V lost 6 bases to trimming and J lost 0 bases; unmatched junction nucleotides: 13. The CDR3 is 17 residues long. The CDR3 DNA follows: TGCGCCAGCAGCAGAGGACAGGGAGGAAAGTTCTCCTACGAGCAGTACTTC. Its protein is CASSRGQGGKFSYEQYF.

This clone came up a few times. V is TRBV7-9 and J is TRBJ2-7; 7 bases align to TRBD1. In germline, CDR1 is SEHNR, CDR2 FQNEAQ (reference sequence). The trim removed 5 bases at V and 0 bases at J, leaving 7 bases unmatched. The CDR3 consists of 15 residues. The CDR3 coding sequence is TGTGCCAGCAGCCCTAGGGGACAGCGCTCCTACGAGCAGTACTTC. Protein sequence: CASSPRGQRSYEQYF.

The chain has TRBV11-2 and TRBJ1-2, with 9 bases lining up with TRBD1. This CDR3 region has 14 residues. CDR1 SGHAT and CDR2 FQNNGV come from the germline V gene. Trimming cost V 1 base and J 8 bases; bases outside gene matches: 5. The CDR3 DNA is TGTGCCAGCAGCTTAGTGGGACAGGGCGAAGGCTACACCTTC. The encoded protein is CASSLVGQGEGYTF.

The genes are TRBV29-1 and TRBJ1-2, with a possible D match to TRBD1 (5 bases). Germline values: CDR1 SQVTM, CDR2 ANQGSEA. The CDR3 totals 13 residues. Trimming cost V 5 bases and J 1 base, with 11 bases left between them. CDR3 DNA sequence: TGCAGCGTTCTGGGGGGTAATAACTATGGCTACACCTTC. Encoded protein: CSVLGGNNYGYTF.

This rearrangement joins TRBV7-2 to TRBJ1-2; tentatively, D is TRBD1 (5 bases). The V and J ends lost 2 bases and 3 bases respectively, with 10 bases between them. Germline CDR1 SGHTA, CDR2 FQGNSA. The CDR3 runs to 14 residues. CDR3 amino acids: CASSLSWGDYGYTF. The CDR3 coding sequence is TGTGCCAGCAGCTTAAGTTGGGGGGACTATGGCTACACCTTC.

A single count supports this clone. The chain couples TRBV7-9 to TRBJ1-1; 8 bases agree with TRBD1. V was clipped by 4 bases and J by 4 bases; unmatched bases: 5. CDR3 length: 14 amino acids. Per the germline V gene, CDR1 is SEHNR and CDR2 is FQNEAQ (reference sequence). CDR3 protein: CASSSQGGGTEAFF. Written as DNA, the CDR3 is TGTGCCAGCAGCTCACAGGGGGGTGGCACTGAAGCTTTCTTT.

Here the CDR3 DNA reads TGTGCCAGCAGCTTAACAGGGGCGTCAATTGATGGCTACACCTTC. Residues: CASSLTGASIDGYTF. The V call is TRBV11-2, the J call TRBJ1-2, with TRBD1 identical over 7 bases. Germline CDR1 reads SGHAT; CDR2 reads FQNNGV. The CDR3 length is 15 residues. With V trimmed by 2 bases and J by 6 bases, 9 bases remained unmatched.

V gene TRBV25-1 combines with J gene TRBJ1-6; a possible D gene is TRBD1 (5 bases). V lost 6 bases and J 9 bases, leaving 15 bases between the germline ends. CDR1 and CDR2 from the germline V gene are MGHDK and SYGVNS. The CDR3 spans 14 residues. CDR3 nucleotide sequence: TGTGCCAGCAGCCTAAACCCCACAGGTTCACCCCTCCACTTT. Amino acids: CASSLNPTGSPLHF.

The chain combines TRBV18 with TRBJ1-1, with a possible D match to TRBD1 (6 bases). The CDR3 covers 13 residues. Germline lookup yields CDR1 KGHSH and CDR2 LQKENI. Trimming pared 2 bases from V and 5 bases from J, leaving 9 bases between. As DNA, the CDR3 is TGTGCCAGCTCACCAAACAGGGAAACTGAAGCTTTCTTT. Protein product: CASSPNRETEAFF.

The chain uses TRBV7-2 and TRBJ2-7, with TRBD2 identical over 7 bases. J was trimmed by 3 bases and V by 5 bases; bases with no gene match: 1. Germline-derived CDR1 and CDR2 are SGHTA and FQGNSA. This CDR3 spans 12 amino acids. The CDR3 reads CASSRDYYEQYF. The CDR3 region has the DNA TGTGCCAGCAGCCGGGACTACTACGAGCAGTACTTC.

V gene TRBV5-6 combines with J gene TRBJ1-1, with D unclear. Germline CDR1 SGHDT, CDR2 YYEEEE. Between the trimmed V and J ends, which lost 5 bases and 5 bases, there was a span of 13 bases. CDR3 length: 13 residues. The CDR3 region is CASSPGLGTEAFF. The CDR3 coding sequence is TGTGCCAGCAGTCCTGGACTGGGGACTGAAGCTTTCTTT.

This rearrangement joins TRBV7-2 to TRBJ2-6, with 7 nucleotides matching TRBD2. Trimming removed 5 bases from V and 0 bases from J; junction bases left unmatched: 4. The CDR3 contains 16 residues. Per germline, CDR1 SGHTA and CDR2 FQGNSA. Here the CDR3 DNA reads TGTGCCAGCAGCCCCTGGGGGGGCTCTGGGGCCAACGTCCTGACTTTC. Its protein product is CASSPWGGSGANVLTF.

V is TRBV27 and J is TRBJ1-6; D gene uncertain. Germline lookup yields CDR1 MNHEY and CDR2 SMNVEV (reference sequence). V was pared by 10 bases and J by 7 bases, with 11 bases between. The CDR3 is 12 amino acids. The DNA of the CDR3 is TGTGCCATCGGAGACCTGAATTCACCCCTCCACTTT. It encodes CAIGDLNSPLHF.

This sequence joins TRBV23-1 and TRBJ1-3; unclear D gene. TRBV23-1 is noted as an ORF with a role that remains uncertain. This CDR3 is built from 10 residues. The V end lost 4 bases, the J end lost 11 bases, and 6 bases lay between the germline ends. CDR3 DNA: TGCGCCAGCAGTCTCGTTCCCATATATTTT. Encoded protein: CASSLVPIYF.

This chain uses TRBV6-5 with TRBJ1-2; possible D gene TRBD1, 6 bases. The CDR3 covers 13 residues. CDR1 is MNHEY and CDR2 is SVGAGI in the germline V gene. V was shortened by 5 bases and J by 4 bases, with 11 bases between the two germline ends. CDR3 DNA sequence: TGTGCCAGCAGTACCGGGACAATCTATGGCTACACCTTC. This encodes CASSTGTIYGYTF.

The chain employs TRBV2 and TRBJ2-3, with TRBD2 identical over 10 bases. CDR1 and CDR2 (germline): SNHLY, FYNNEI. Losses at the gene ends were 4 bases for V and 4 bases for J; bases not matched to a gene: 5. This CDR3 has 15 amino acids. CDR3 nucleotides: TGTGCCAGCAGTGCCAGCGGGGGGGCTGCAGATACGCAGTATTTT. Residues: CASSASGGAADTQYF.

J is TRBJ2-7 and V is TRBV15; 7 nucleotides agree with TRBD1. V lost 0 bases to trimming and J lost 5 bases; unmatched junction nucleotides: 4. This CDR3 is 14 amino acids long. The germline V gene encodes CDR1 LNHNV and CDR2 YYDKDF (reference sequence). CDR3 DNA sequence: TGTGCCACCAGCAGAGAGTTAGGGGGCCACGAGCAGTACTTC. Translating gives CATSRELGGHEQYF.

V usage is TRBV4-3 and J usage is TRBJ2-1; D not certain. Looked up from germline, CDR1 is LGHNA and CDR2 is YSLEER. V lost 0 bases and J 8 bases, leaving 8 bases between the germline ends. The length of the CDR3 is 13 residues. This CDR3 is CASSQEMGHEQFF. CDR3 DNA: TGCGCCAGCAGCCAAGAAATGGGCCATGAGCAGTTCTTC.

V is TRBV5-1 and J is TRBJ2-2; 9 bases agree with TRBD2. Germline values: CDR1 SGHRS, CDR2 YFSETQ. V gave up 0 bases and J gave up 8 bases; unmatched junction bases: 11. The CDR3 is 17 residues long. As DNA, the CDR3 is TGCGCCAGCAGCTTGGCTAGCGGGGTCCTCACGTTGGGGGAGCTGTTTTTT. Translation gives CASSLASGVLTLGELFF.

The chain combines TRBV11-3 with TRBJ2-1; D not resolved. This CDR3 has 11 amino acids. The V and J ends lost 5 bases and 5 bases respectively, with 4 bases between them. Germline V CDR1 and CDR2: SGHNT, YENEEA. The CDR3 protein is CASSPDNEQFF. DNA for the CDR3: TGTGCCAGCAGCCCGGACAATGAGCAGTTCTTC.

This clone was found once. The CDR3 region has the DNA TGTGCCTGGAGCAGACAGGGTTCAAACACCATATATTTT. Amino acids: CAWSRQGSNTIYF. The rearrangement joins TRBV30 to TRBJ1-3, with 7 bases identical to TRBD1. With V trimmed by 3 bases and J by 6 bases, 5 bases remained unmatched. This CDR3 contains 13 residues. CDR1 and CDR2 (germline): GTSNPN, SVGIG (reference sequence).

The chain has TRBV6-4 and TRBJ2-3; TRBD1 aligns across 8 bases. The germline gives CDR1 MRHNA, CDR2 SNTAGT. V shed 2 bases, J shed 6 bases, and the junction held 1 base outside the gene matches. CDR3 length equals 13 residues. For the CDR3, the DNA is TGTGCCAGCAGTGACGACAGGGGTGATACGCAGTATTTT. The encoded protein is CASSDDRGDTQYF.

CDR3 nucleotides: TGTGCCAGCAGCCCACGACAGGGGGTTTCCTCTGGAAACACCATATATTTT. Amino acids: CASSPRQGVSSGNTIYF. V usage is TRBV7-2 and J usage is TRBJ1-3, with 9 bases lining up with TRBD1. Germline trimming cut 5 bases from V and 0 bases from J; bases unmatched to any gene: 8. Germline V gene sequence: CDR1 SGHTA, CDR2 FQGNSA. The CDR3 spans 17 residues.

This clone is large (0.1 to 1%) in the sample. The chain links TRBV28 to TRBJ1-5; D possibly corresponds to TRBD1 (5 bases). Germline CDR1 is MDHEN and CDR2 is SYDVKM. Trimming removed 6 bases from V and 0 bases from J, with 9 bases in between. This CDR3 is built from 14 residues. CDR3 residues: CASRSGYSNQPQHF. The DNA of the CDR3 is TGTGCCAGCAGGTCAGGGTATAGCAATCAGCCCCAGCATTTT.